These 11 T cell receptor beta chains were sequenced from one sample in a study of shared clonotypes between healthy human individuals. Sequencing used immunoSEQ multiplex PCR; TCRdb keeps in-frame clones, though not all of them. The sample shows hundreds of thousands of clones, roughly 72% of them seen only once. The sample was memory CD4+ T cells sorted from blood. The subset was: CD45RA-negative fraction. Every receptor here comes from a woman between 25 and 40 years old in good health.

This chain uses TRBV5-1 with TRBJ2-3; 8 bases fit TRBD2. Germline loops: CDR1 SGHRS, CDR2 YFSETQ. The CDR3 runs 14 residues. Losses at the gene ends were 4 bases for V and 1 base for J; bases not matched to a gene: 2. The CDR3 coding sequence is TGCGCCAGCAGCCCGGGAGGGCGCACAGATACGCAGTATTTT. This encodes CASSPGGRTDTQYF. Complete variable domain (other parts from reference TRBV5-1 and TRBJ2-3): KAGVTQTPRYLIKTRGQQVTLSCSPISGHRSVSWYQQTPGQGLQFLFEYFSETQRNKGNFPGRFSGRQFSNSRSEMNVSTLELGDSALYLCASSPGGRTDTQYFGPGTRLTVL.

The CDR3 bases are TGTGCCAGCAGTGATGGGACAGGCACGCAGTATTTT. It encodes CASSDGTGTQYF. V usage is TRBV2 and J usage is TRBJ2-3; 8 bases match TRBD1. V gave up 3 bases and J gave up 9 bases; unmatched junction bases: 2. Germline V gives CDR1 SNHLY, CDR2 FYNNEI. This CDR3 is built from 12 residues.

This clone has only one observation. The CDR3 is CASSQGDGPSYEQYF. CDR3 sequence (DNA): TGCGCCAGCAGCCAAGGGGACGGGCCATCCTACGAGCAGTACTTC. V usage is TRBV4-1 and J usage is TRBJ2-7, with D perhaps being TRBD1 or TRBD2 (5 bases each). V was cut by 1 base and J by 1 base, with 11 bases left in between. This CDR3 is built from 15 residues. Germline loops: CDR1 MGHRA, CDR2 YSYEKL.

The V and J genes are TRBV4-1 and TRBJ1-3; the D is unclear. CDR3 length: 13 amino acids. Germline values: CDR1 MGHRA, CDR2 YSYEKL. Trimming left V 1 base short and J 2 bases short, with 3 bases between. DNA of the CDR3: TGCGCCAGCAGCCAAGGGGCTGGAAACACCATATATTTT. This gives the protein CASSQGAGNTIYF.

This clone was seen a single time. As DNA, the CDR3 is TGTGCCAGCAGCTTGGGGACAGGGGGTGAAGCTTTCTTT. Translation gives CASSLGTGGEAFF. The chain combines TRBV11-3 with TRBJ1-1; TRBD1 matches at 11 bases. Germline V gene sequence: CDR1 SGHNT, CDR2 YENEEA. The V gene end was trimmed by 3 bases and the J gene end by 7 bases; junction bases not matched to a gene: 1. The CDR3 length is 13 residues.

This clone occurred a few times. The chain joins TRBV6-1 to TRBJ2-1, with TRBD2 identical over 10 bases. Germline assignment: CDR1 MNHNS and CDR2 SASEGT. The junction had 7 bases not matched to a gene; V was cut back by 7 bases and J by 10 bases. This CDR3 is 13 amino acids long. The DNA for the CDR3 is TGTGCCAGCATGGCCCAACTAGCGGGAGAGCAGTTCTTC. Residues: CASMAQLAGEQFF.

This chain connects TRBV7-9 to TRBJ1-1; TRBD1 might be the D (5 bases). V lost 5 bases, J lost 0 bases, and 22 bases lay in between. This CDR3 is 18 amino acids long. CDR1 and CDR2 (germline): SEHNR, FQNEAQ (reference sequence). The DNA for the CDR3 is TGTGCCAGCAGCCATAGAAGGGGACGAAGAACTATGAACACTGAAGCTTTCTTT. Translation gives CASSHRRGRRTMNTEAFF.

CDR3 sequence (DNA): TGCGCCAGCAGCTTGGTAGGCACTAGCGGCGAGCAGTACTTC. Residues: CASSLVGTSGEQYF. The chain is built from TRBV5-1 and TRBJ2-7; TRBD2 agrees at 8 bases. Germline V CDR1 and CDR2: SGHRS, YFSETQ. This CDR3 has 14 amino acids. V shed 0 bases and J 6 bases; nucleotides not matched to a gene: 5. The full variable domain, completed using reference TRBV5-1 and TRBJ2-7, is KAGVTQTPRYLIKTRGQQVTLSCSPISGHRSVSWYQQTPGQGLQFLFEYFSETQRNKGNFPGRFSGRQFSNSRSEMNVSTLELGDSALYLCASSLVGTSGEQYFGPGTRLTVT.

V usage is TRBV11-2 and J usage is TRBJ2-3, with unresolved D. CDR1 SGHAT and CDR2 FQNNGV come from the germline V gene. V was pared by 6 bases and J by 0 bases, with 10 bases between. The CDR3 has 14 residues. CDR3: CASSRFLSTDTQYF. The CDR3 nucleotides are TGTGCCAGCAGTCGATTTCTTAGCACAGATACGCAGTATTTT.

The rearrangement uses TRBV5-1 and TRBJ1-1; 8 bases match TRBD1. Germline V lookup: CDR1 SGHRS, CDR2 YFSETQ. This CDR3 is built from 15 residues. Germline trimming cut 1 base from V and 2 bases from J; bases unmatched to any gene: 4. The CDR3 protein is CASSLLQGANTEAFF. The CDR3 nucleotides are TGCGCCAGCAGCTTGCTCCAGGGGGCTAACACTGAAGCTTTCTTT.

The chain carries TRBV27 and TRBJ2-3; 12 nucleotides line up with TRBD2. The CDR3 sequence is 16 residues long. The V segment lost 8 bases and the J segment 5 bases; nucleotides outside the gene matches: 11. Germline V gene data show CDR1 as MNHEY and CDR2 as SMNVEV (reference sequence). The CDR3 protein is CASAVRLAGVLDTQYF. Here the CDR3 DNA reads TGTGCCAGCGCCGTTCGACTAGCGGGAGTTTTAGATACGCAGTATTTT.